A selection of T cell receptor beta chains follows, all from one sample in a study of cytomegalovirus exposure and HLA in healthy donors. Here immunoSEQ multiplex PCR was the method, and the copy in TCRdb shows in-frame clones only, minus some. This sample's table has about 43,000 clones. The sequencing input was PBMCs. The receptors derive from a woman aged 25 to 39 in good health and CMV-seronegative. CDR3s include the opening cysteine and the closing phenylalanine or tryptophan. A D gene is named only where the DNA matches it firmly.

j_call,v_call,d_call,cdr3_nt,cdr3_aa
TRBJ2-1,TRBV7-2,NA,TGTGCCAGCAGCTTAGAACAGAACAATGAGCAGTTCTTC,CASSLEQNNEQFF
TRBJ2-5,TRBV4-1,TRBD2,TGCGCCAGCAGCCAAGATAAGCGGGAGGACCAAGAGACCCAGTACTTC,CASSQDKREDQETQYF
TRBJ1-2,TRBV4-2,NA,TGTGCCAGCAGCCAAGAAATGGGCGTTCTTGGCTACACCTTC,CASSQEMGVLGYTF
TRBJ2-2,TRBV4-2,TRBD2,TGTGCCAGCAGTCGATTACGACTAGCGGAGGGGGGGGAGCTGTTTTTT,CASSRLRLAEGGELFF
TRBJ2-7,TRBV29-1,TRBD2,TGCAGCGTTGAAGGGCTAGCGGGATTCGCTTACGAGCAGTACTTC,CSVEGLAGFAYEQYF
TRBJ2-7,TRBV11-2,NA,TGTGCCAGCAGCATCGGACATGCCTACGAGCAGTACTTC,CASSIGHAYEQYF
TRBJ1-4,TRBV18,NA,TGTGCCAGCTCACCGAGGACAAGGGCCGATGAAAAACTGTTTTTT,CASSPRTRADEKLFF
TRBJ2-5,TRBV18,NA,TGTGCCAGCTCACCCGGACAGACAGAGACCCAGTACTTC,CASSPGQTETQYF
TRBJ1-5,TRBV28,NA,TGTGCCAGCAGTCAAAATCAGCCCCAGCATTTT,CASSQNQPQHF
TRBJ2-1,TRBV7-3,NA,TGTGCCAGCAGCTTGGACTCGAAAAACTACAATGAGCAGTTCTTC,CASSLDSKNYNEQFF
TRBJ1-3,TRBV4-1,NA,TGCGCCAGCAGCCAGTTTTTGGGGAGCTCTGGAAACACCATATATTTT,CASSQFLGSSGNTIYF
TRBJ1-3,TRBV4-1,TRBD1,TGCGCCAGCAGCCCCGAGGGACAGGTCGCCTCTGGAAACACCATATATTTT,CASSPEGQVASGNTIYF
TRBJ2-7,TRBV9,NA,TGTGCCAGCAGCCCCCGCGGTCCCTCCTACGAGCAGTACTTC,CASSPRGPSYEQYF
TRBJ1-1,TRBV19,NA,TGTGCCAGTAGTATAGCGCGGGAGAACACTGAAGCTTTCTTT,CASSIARENTEAFF
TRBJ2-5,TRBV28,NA,TGTGCCAGCAGTCGCCGGGCGGGACCAGAGACCCAGTACTTC,CASSRRAGPETQYF
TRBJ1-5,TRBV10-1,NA,TGCGCCAGCAGTGAGGGGGCGCCGGGTCAGCCCCAGCATTTT,CASSEGAPGQPQHF
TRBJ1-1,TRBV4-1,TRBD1,TGCGCCAGCAGCCAATCGGACAGGGAGGTTGAAAGTGAAGCTTTCTTT,CASSQSDREVESEAFF
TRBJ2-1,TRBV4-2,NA,TGTGCCAGCAGAGGGGCAGGGCTACCTCACAATGAGCAGTTCTTC,CASRGAGLPHNEQFF
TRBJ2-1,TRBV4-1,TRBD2,TGCGCCAGCAGCCAGGCCCCTGGGAGGGCCCATGAGCAGTTCTTC,CASSQAPGRAHEQFF
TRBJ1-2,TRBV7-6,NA,TGTGCCAGCAGCTTAGGTCGGCCGGGAACCGATGGCTACACCTTC,CASSLGRPGTDGYTF
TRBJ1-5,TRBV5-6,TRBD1,TGTGCCAGCAGCTGGGGACAGGATCAGCCCCAGCATTTT,CASSWGQDQPQHF
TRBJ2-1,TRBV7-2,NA,TGTGCCAGCAGCACCCCCACTACAGGGCTGAATGAGCAGTTCTTC,CASSTPTTGLNEQFF
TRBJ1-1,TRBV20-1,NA,TGCAGTGCTACGGTAAACACTGAAGCTTTCTTT,CSATVNTEAFF
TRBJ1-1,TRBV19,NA,TGTGCCAGTAGATCAAACGACATAAGCATGAACACTGAAGCTTTCTTT,CASRSNDISMNTEAFF
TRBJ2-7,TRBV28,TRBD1,TGTGCCAGCAGAACAGACCGGGACAGTGCCTACGAGCAGTACTTC,CASRTDRDSAYEQYF
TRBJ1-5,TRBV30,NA,TGTGCCTGGAGTGAACCAGGGTCCTATCAGCCCCAGCATTTT,CAWSEPGSYQPQHF
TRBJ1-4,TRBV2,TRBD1,TGTGCCAGCAACTTGGGACAGGGAAATGAAAAACTGTTTTTT,CASNLGQGNEKLFF
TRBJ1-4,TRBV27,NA,TGTGCCAGCAGTCCACGCCAAGCGGGGTGGCATGAAAAACTGTTTTTT,CASSPRQAGWHEKLFF
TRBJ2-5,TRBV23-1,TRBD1,TGCGCCAGCACCCTGAATGTCCGGGACAGGGTTGTCGCGGGGCGAAGGGAGACCCAGTACTTC,CASTLNVRDRVVAGRRETQYF
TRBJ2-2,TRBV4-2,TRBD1,TGTGCCAGCAGCCCGGACAGGGGGTTATGGAGCACCGGGGAGCTGTTTTTT,CASSPDRGLWSTGELFF
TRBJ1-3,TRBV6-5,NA,TGTGCCAGCAGTTATGGTGGAGGGGGAAACACCATATATTTT,CASSYGGGGNTIYF
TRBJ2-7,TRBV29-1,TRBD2,TGCAGCGTGACTAGCGGGAGGGCATCCGGCTACGAGCAGTACTTC,CSVTSGRASGYEQYF